This T cell receptor (beta chain) came from a study of shared clonotypes between healthy human individuals. General study points: Approximately 4.9% of naive CD4 clonotypes were shared across four donors. Rarefaction gave evidence that sorted-subset sequencing remained incomplete despite large depth.

In the case of this clone: The antigen is unknown.

TCRdb's table, derived via immunoSEQ multiplex PCR, lists solely in-frame clones and lacks some. The sample carries 2 million to 2.5 million clones, more than 80% recorded once. This CDR3 region has 14 residues. Germline V gene lookup returns CDR1 SGHDN and CDR2 FVKESK. Unmatched junction bases numbered 5, after V lost 3 bases and J lost 4 bases. The sample consisted of naive CD4+ T cells from PBMCs. Regarding subset: CD45RA+ positively selected. V usage is TRBV14 and J usage is TRBJ2-5, with 7 nucleotides matching TRBD1. This clonotype originated in a man between 18 and 29 years old in good health. Some clones in this sample may be carry-over from other donors' samples. As DNA, the CDR3 is TGTGCCAGCAGCCAGGACCGGGACAGAGAGACCCAGTACTTC. Protein: CASSQDRDRETQYF.